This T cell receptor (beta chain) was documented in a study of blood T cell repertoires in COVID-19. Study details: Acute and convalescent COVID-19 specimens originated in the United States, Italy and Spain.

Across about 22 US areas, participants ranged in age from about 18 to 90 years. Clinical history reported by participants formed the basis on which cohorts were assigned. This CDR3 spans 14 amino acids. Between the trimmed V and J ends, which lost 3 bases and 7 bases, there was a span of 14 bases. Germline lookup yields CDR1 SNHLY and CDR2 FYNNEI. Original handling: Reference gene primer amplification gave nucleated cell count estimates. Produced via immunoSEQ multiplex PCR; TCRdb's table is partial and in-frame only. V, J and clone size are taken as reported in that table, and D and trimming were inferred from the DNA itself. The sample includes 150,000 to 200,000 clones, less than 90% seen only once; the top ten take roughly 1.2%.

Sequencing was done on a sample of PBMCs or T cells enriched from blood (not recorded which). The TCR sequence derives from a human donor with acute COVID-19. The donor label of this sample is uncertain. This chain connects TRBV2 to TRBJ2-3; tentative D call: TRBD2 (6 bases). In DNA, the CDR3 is TGTGCCAGCAGTGAGGGACGGGGGTTGAATACGCAGTATTTT. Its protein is CASSEGRGLNTQYF.